This T cell receptor (beta chain) was documented in a study of OX40 agonist ivuxolimab in advanced cancers. Study summary: Earlier treatment with anti-PD-1, anti-PD-L1 or anti-CTLA-4 was permitted, and around 43% had received some.

This CDR3 contains 16 residues. After removal of 5 bases from V and 9 bases from J, the junction contained 9 bases not matched to a gene. Germline loops: CDR1 SGHVS, CDR2 FNYEAQ. The method was immunoSEQ multiplex PCR; TCRdb's version includes in-frame clones alone and lacks a portion of them. In the table there are around 60,000 clones, about nine tenths of which are singletons. Sample: CD4+ or CD8+ T cells sorted from blood, taken in a trial of the OX40 agonist ivuxolimab. This clonotype originated in an adult with an advanced solid tumor such as melanoma, head and neck, liver or kidney cancer. The chain has TRBV7-6 and TRBJ2-1; 14 bases are a match to TRBD2. CDR3 in DNA: TGTGCCAGCAGCCAGGGACTAGCGGGAGATGAGAGTGAGCAGTTCTTC. Translating it yields CASSQGLAGDESEQFF.